The rows below give T cell receptor beta chains drawn from one sample of a study of blood T cell repertoires in COVID-19. This table comes from immunoSEQ multiplex PCR, and its TCRdb copy is limited to in-frame clones, with some not included. The data contain roughly 120,000 clones, more than 75% of them singletons. Sequenced material: peripheral blood. Every receptor here comes from a middle-aged man with active COVID-19. Each CDR3 is given with its conserved first and last residue. A D gene is named only where the DNA matches it firmly. Not every row has a clone size; where given, it reads once, few, many or a size class.

D | J | size | V | CDR3 | DNA
TRBD1 | TRBJ1-4 | NA | TRBV6-5 | CASSRNRGFTEKLFF | TGTGCCAGCAGTCGCAACAGGGGATTTACTGAAAAACTGTTTTTT
TRBD2 | TRBJ2-4 | NA | TRBV13 | CASRPNRLAGAKNIQYF | TGTGCCAGCAGACCTAATAGACTAGCGGGGGCCAAAAACATTCAGTACTTC
TRBD1 | TRBJ1-2 | many | TRBV6-5 | CASSSLGQGALGYTF | TGTGCCAGCAGTTCCCTGGGACAGGGGGCGCTTGGCTACACCTTC
TRBD2 | TRBJ2-1 | NA | TRBV5-1 | CASSLTAQALLLAGGFNEQFF | TGCGCCAGCAGCTTGACGGCGCAGGCCCTACTACTAGCGGGAGGTTTTAATGAGCAGTTCTTC
NA | TRBJ1-1 | NA | TRBV20-1 | CSASAFKQGPNTEAFF | TGCAGTGCTAGTGCTTTTAAACAGGGTCCGAACACTGAAGCTTTCTTT
NA | TRBJ2-5 | NA | TRBV7-2 | CASSSIGGSTGAETQYF | TGTGCCAGCAGCTCGATTGGGGGGAGTACAGGGGCAGAGACCCAGTACTTC
TRBD1 | TRBJ2-2 | NA | TRBV7-7 | CASSPDRVSSTGELFF | TGTGCCAGCAGCCCCGACAGGGTGTCGTCCACCGGGGAGCTGTTTTTT
TRBD2 | TRBJ2-1 | NA | TRBV30 | CAWHSGLDLGEQFF | TGTGCCTGGCATTCAGGACTAGACCTCGGTGAGCAGTTCTTC
TRBD1 | TRBJ1-5 | NA | TRBV3-1/TRBV3-2 | CASSGDRGQPQHF | TGTGCCAGCAGCGGGGACAGGGGTCAGCCCCAGCATTTT
TRBD1 | TRBJ2-7 | NA | TRBV6-5 | CASSRAGTGYEQYF | TGTGCCAGCAGTCGGGCCGGGACAGGGTACGAGCAGTACTTC
TRBD2 | TRBJ2-1 | NA | TRBV12-5 | CASGLSTSGGASYNEQFF | TGTGCTAGTGGTTTGTCCACTAGCGGGGGGGCCTCCTACAATGAGCAGTTCTTC
TRBD1 | TRBJ1-5 | NA | TRBV12-3/TRBV12-4 | CASKTGSQPQHF | TGTGCCAGCAAGACAGGGAGTCAGCCCCAGCATTTT
TRBD1 | TRBJ2-5 | NA | TRBV6-5 | CASAGQGMETQYF | TGTGCCAGCGCGGGACAGGGGATGGAGACCCAGTACTTC
NA | TRBJ1-2 | many | TRBV3-1/TRBV3-2 | CASSQGLQGGYGYTF | TGTGCCAGCAGCCAAGGACTCCAGGGAGGCTATGGCTACACCTTC
NA | TRBJ1-6 | NA | TRBV6-5 | CASSPTEVDSPLHF | TGTGCCAGCAGTCCGACTGAGGTGGATTCACCCCTCCACTTT
TRBD1 | TRBJ1-1 | NA | TRBV9 | CASSVGTGGLNTEAFF | TGTGCCAGCAGCGTCGGGACAGGGGGCCTGAACACTGAAGCTTTCTTT
TRBD2 | TRBJ2-3 | NA | TRBV29-1 | CSVVGFSGGSTDTQYF | TGCAGCGTTGTTGGGTTTAGCGGGGGGAGCACAGATACGCAGTATTTT